Presented here are 17 T cell receptor beta chains from one specimen sequenced in a study of shared clonotypes between healthy human individuals. Sequencing was performed with immunoSEQ multiplex PCR; in TCRdb, only in-frame clones are kept and a portion is missing. The table lists some 1,400,000 clones, around 97% of them singletons. Sequenced material: naive CD4+ T cells sorted from blood. Subset noted: CD45RA+ positively selected. All receptors come from a man younger than 45 in good health.

This chain joins TRBV7-6 and TRBJ1-3; no clear D. Germline V CDR1 and CDR2: SGHVS, FNYEAQ. The CDR3 runs to 15 residues. Trimming stripped 1 base from V and 4 bases from J, with 11 bases between. In DNA form, the CDR3 reads TGTGCCAGCAGCTTAGTACCGGGGTCAGGAAACACCATATATTTT. Translating gives CASSLVPGSGNTIYF.

The rearrangement joins TRBV10-3 to TRBJ1-5; no firm D call. The CDR3 runs to 14 residues. V dropped 2 bases and J dropped 3 bases, with 8 bases sitting between them. Germline CDR1 and CDR2: ENHRY and SYGVKD. CDR3 sequence (DNA): TGTGCCATCAGTGAGGGACGGGCCAATCAGCCCCAGCATTTT. As protein: CAISEGRANQPQHF.

The V and J genes are TRBV29-1 and TRBJ2-1, with 12 bases that match TRBD2. The J segment lost 10 bases and the V segment lost 7 bases, leaving 11 bases of the junction unmatched. This CDR3 has 14 amino acids. Germline V lookup: CDR1 SQVTM, CDR2 ANQGSEA. CDR3 sequence: CSATGTSGHSEQFF. The CDR3 coding sequence is TGCAGCGCCACCGGGACTAGCGGGCACTCGGAGCAGTTCTTC.

The chain uses TRBV9 and TRBJ2-7; 10 positions agree with TRBD2. The length of the CDR3 is 17 residues. Germline trimming cut 2 bases from V and 6 bases from J; bases unmatched to any gene: 14. The germline V gene encodes CDR1 SGDLS and CDR2 YYNGEE. This chain's CDR3 is CASSVSLAGDTFGEQYF. The CDR3 DNA is TGTGCCAGCAGCGTTTCGCTAGCGGGAGACACATTTGGCGAGCAGTACTTC.

A word on this clone: Other DNA sequences within the sample encode an identical CDR3. V gene TRBV5-1 combines with J gene TRBJ2-2; D is undetermined. Trimming pared 4 bases from V and 4 bases from J, leaving 8 bases between. The CDR3 is 13 residues long. CDR1 is SGHRS and CDR2 is YFSETQ in the germline V gene. In DNA form, the CDR3 reads TGCGCCAGCAGCCCGACGGGCACCGGGGAGCTGTTTTTT. It codes for CASSPTGTGELFF. Variable domain in full (rest from reference TRBV5-1 and TRBJ2-2): KAGVTQTPRYLIKTRGQQVTLSCSPISGHRSVSWYQQTPGQGLQFLFEYFSETQRNKGNFPGRFSGRQFSNSRSEMNVSTLELGDSALYLCASSPTGTGELFFGEGSRLTVL.

Of note for this clone: The same CDR3 arises from other DNA sequences in this sample as well. The V call is TRBV6-1, the J call TRBJ1-2; D is unresolved. This CDR3 comprises 12 residues. Germline assignment: CDR1 MNHNS and CDR2 SASEGT. V lost 0 bases and J lost 5, with 4 bases in between. CDR3: CASSEAGYGYTF. For the CDR3, the DNA is TGTGCCAGCAGTGAAGCCGGGTATGGCTACACCTTC.

The rearrangement uses TRBV9 and TRBJ2-1; the D gene is possibly TRBD2 (5 bases). The germline V gene has CDR1 SGDLS and CDR2 YYNGEE. The CDR3 totals 14 residues. V lost 0 bases, J lost 5 bases, and 9 bases lay in between. This chain's CDR3 is CASSVESGHNEQFF. The CDR3 DNA reads as TGTGCCAGCAGCGTAGAGAGCGGACACAATGAGCAGTTCTTC.

Of note for this clone: Other DNA sequences in this sample translate to the same CDR3. This sequence joins TRBV9 and TRBJ2-1; D is undetermined. Germline V gene sequence: CDR1 SGDLS, CDR2 YYNGEE. Between the trimmed V and J ends, which lost 1 base and 0 bases, there was a span of 8 bases. The CDR3 is 15 residues long. This CDR3 is CASSVTTSSYNEQFF. The DNA for the CDR3 is TGTGCCAGCAGCGTAACCACGAGCTCCTACAATGAGCAGTTCTTC.

The rearrangement joins TRBV15 to TRBJ2-5; D possibly corresponds to TRBD1 (5 bases). CDR1 LNHNV and CDR2 YYDKDF come from the germline V gene (reference sequence). Trimming removed 1 base at V and 3 bases at J, with 9 bases between. The CDR3 is 14 amino acids. The CDR3 DNA reads TGTGCCACCAGCAGAGTTGCGACAGAAGAGACCCAGTACTTC. It is translated as CATSRVATEETQYF. The full variable domain, completed using reference TRBV15 and TRBJ2-5, is DAMVIQNPRYQVTQFGKPVTLSCSQTLNHNVMYWYQQKSSQAPKLLFHYYDKDFNNEADTPDNFQSRRPNTSFCFLDIRSPGLGDTAMYLCATSRVATEETQYFGPGTRLLVL.

J is TRBJ2-3 and V is TRBV28; a possible D gene is TRBD2 (6 bases). The CDR3 runs 16 residues. Germline lookup yields CDR1 MDHEN and CDR2 SYDVKM. V lost 4 bases, J lost 3 bases, and 17 bases lay in between. CDR3 amino acids: CASSSVSGPFTDTQYF. CDR3 DNA: TGTGCCAGCAGTTCAGTAAGCGGGCCATTTACAGATACGCAGTATTTT.

Points on this clone: Other nucleotide sequences in the sample specify the same CDR3. V is TRBV19 and J is TRBJ1-5; D gene unclear. The CDR3 runs 12 residues. Germline V gene lookup returns CDR1 LNHDA and CDR2 SQIVND (reference sequence). The V and J ends lost 6 bases and 0 bases respectively, with 3 bases between them. CDR3 region: CASRHSNQPQHF. CDR3 in DNA: TGTGCCAGTAGACATAGCAATCAGCCCCAGCATTTT. Filled out from reference TRBV19 and TRBJ1-5, the complete variable domain reads DGGITQSPKYLFRKEGQNVTLSCEQNLNHDAMYWYRQDPGQGLRLIYYSQIVNDFQKGDIAEGYSVSREKKESFPLTVTSAQKNPTAFYLCASRHSNQPQHFGDGTRLSIL.

The V and J genes are TRBV4-1 and TRBJ1-6; TRBD1 aligns across 8 bases. In germline, CDR1 is MGHRA, CDR2 YSYEKL. The CDR3 has 16 residues. V gave up 0 bases and J gave up 5 bases; unmatched junction bases: 3. CDR3 loop: CASSQDQGADNSPLHF. As DNA, the CDR3 is TGCGCCAGCAGCCAAGACCAGGGGGCGGATAATTCACCCCTCCACTTT.

The sample holds one count of this clone. J is TRBJ2-7 and V is TRBV5-1; D is unclear. V lost 4 bases, J lost 0 bases, and 14 bases lay in between. This CDR3 has 15 amino acids. From germline, CDR1 is SGHRS and CDR2 YFSETQ. CDR3 in DNA: TGCGCCAGCAGCGGGGTGGGCACCCTCTCCTACGAGCAGTACTTC. This codes for CASSGVGTLSYEQYF.

This clone came up once. This specimen includes other DNA sequences encoding the same CDR3. V usage is TRBV10-3 and J usage is TRBJ1-2; D is unclear. With 0 bases removed from V and 1 base from J, the gap between germline ends came to 6 bases. Looked up from germline, CDR1 is ENHRY and CDR2 is SYGVKD. The CDR3 is made up of 14 amino acids. The CDR3 DNA follows: TGTGCCATCAGTGAGTCGCGGGATAACTATGGCTACACCTTC. It translates to CAISESRDNYGYTF.

V usage is TRBV5-1 and J usage is TRBJ1-3, with 11 bases that match TRBD1. The V gene end was trimmed by 4 bases and the J gene end by 7 bases; junction bases not matched to a gene: 4. The CDR3 contains 14 residues. Germline assignment: CDR1 SGHRS and CDR2 YFSETQ. The CDR3: CASSRDRGWNTIYF. The CDR3 region has the DNA TGCGCCAGCAGCCGGGACAGGGGGTGGAACACCATATATTTT.

CDR3 sequence: CASSPKLAGGPNEQFF. DNA of the CDR3: TGTGCCAGCTCACCGAAACTAGCGGGAGGGCCAAATGAGCAGTTCTTC. V gene TRBV18 combines with J gene TRBJ2-1, with 13 bases identical to TRBD2. Per the germline V gene, CDR1 is KGHSH and CDR2 is LQKENI. This CDR3 contains 16 residues. J gave up 7 bases and V 3 bases, and 6 bases lay outside the gene matches.

The chain joins TRBV27 to TRBJ2-1; 8 bases match TRBD2. Unmatched junction bases numbered 7, after V lost 2 bases and J lost 4 bases. There are 16 residues in the CDR3. Germline V lookup: CDR1 MNHEY, CDR2 SMNVEV (reference sequence). This CDR3 reads CASSLRGGRTYNEQFF. The CDR3, as DNA: TGTGCCAGCAGTTTAAGGGGCGGGAGGACTTACAATGAGCAGTTCTTC.